Listed here are 13 T cell receptor beta chains from one sample, sequenced in a study of T cells after yellow fever vaccination. MiXCR, run by TCRdb on the 5' RACE reads, gives a single entry per CDR3 protein. Of hundreds of thousands of distinct CDR3 sequences in the sample, approximately 13% are singletons; the top ten hold more than 13%. Sequenced here: PBMCs, sampled on the day of the yellow fever booster vaccination. The receptors were sampled from a man aged 25 to 45 who received the YFV17D yellow fever vaccine.

This chain joins TRBV12-3 or TRBV12-4 and TRBJ1-4, with TRBD1 matching 9 bases. V shed 8 bases, J shed 7 bases, and the junction held 8 bases outside the gene matches. This CDR3 is built from 14 residues. For the CDR3, the DNA is TGTGCCAGCCGCGAGACAGGGGGGGGTGAAAAACTGTTTTTT. This encodes CASRETGGGEKLFF.

This clonotype was seen only a few times. The gene calls are TRBV9 and TRBJ2-5; 8 nucleotides align to TRBD2. J gave up 7 bases and V 3 bases, and 14 bases lay outside the gene matches. In germline, CDR1 is SGDLS, CDR2 YYNGEE. The CDR3 contains 16 residues. CDR3 sequence (DNA): TGTGCCAGCAGCGCCCCCGCGGGAGGTGCTGCAGGGACCCAGTACTTC. This sequence encodes CASSAPAGGAAGTQYF.

The DNA of the CDR3 is TGCGCCAGCAGGTTGACAGCTTATGGGGGCTACGAGCAGTACTTC. Protein sequence: CASRLTAYGGYEQYF. The rearrangement joins TRBV5-1 to TRBJ2-7; possibly TRBD1 or TRBD2 for D (5 bases each). The CDR3 sequence is 15 residues long. Trimming shortened V by 5 bases and J by 3 bases, and 18 bases separated the two germline ends. The germline V gene encodes CDR1 SGHRS and CDR2 YFSETQ.

This CDR3 is CASSSGAGSNEKLFF. The CDR3 nucleotides are TGTGCCAGCAGCTCGGGGGCAGGGTCAAATGAAAAACTGTTTTTT. The gene calls are TRBV7-6 and TRBJ1-4, with D perhaps matching TRBD1 (6 bases). The CDR3 spans 15 residues. Germline loops: CDR1 SGHVS, CDR2 FNYEAQ. V lost 4 bases to trimming and J lost 5 bases, with 14 bases between them.

The V call is TRBV6-1, the J call TRBJ1-2; D unclear. Looked up from germline, CDR1 is MNHNS and CDR2 is SASEGT. V lost 6 bases and J 1 base, leaving 12 bases between the germline ends. The CDR3 is 14 amino acids. CDR3 region: CASSRDALNYGYTF. DNA for the CDR3: TGTGCCAGCAGCCGAGACGCGCTTAACTATGGCTACACCTTC.

As concerns this clonotype: The junction differs from germline at one of its ends, possibly a read error. The genes are TRBV20-1 and TRBJ2-3; 10 bases are a match to TRBD2. Germline V gene sequence: CDR1 DFQATT, CDR2 SNEGSKA (reference sequence). The CDR3 loop spans 16 amino acids. The CDR3: CCASGLAATYTDTQYF. The DNA of the CDR3 is TGCTGTGCTAGCGGACTAGCGGCGACTTACACAGATACGCAGTATTTT.

CDR3 region: CSAHYGGDTQYF. The DNA of the CDR3 is TGCAGTGCCCACTATGGGGGAGATACGCAGTATTTT. This chain links TRBV20-1 with TRBJ2-3; the D gene could be TRBD1 or TRBD2 (5 bases each). The V end was cut by 6 bases, the J end by 5 bases, with 12 bases between. Germline CDR1 is DFQATT and CDR2 is SNEGSKA (reference sequence). CDR3 length equals 12 residues.

The rearrangement uses TRBV7-3 and TRBJ2-3, with 13 bases that match TRBD2. Germline V gives CDR1 SGHTA, CDR2 FQGTGA. This CDR3 is 16 amino acids long. V lost 5 bases and J lost 6; bases outside the gene matches: 8. The CDR3 reads CASSPGLAGALDTQYF. CDR3 DNA: TGTGCCAGCAGCCCAGGACTAGCGGGAGCTCTGGATACGCAGTATTTT. The variable domain in full, with the rest retrieved from reference TRBV7-3 and TRBJ2-3, is GAGVSQTPSNKVTEKGKYVELRCDPISGHTALYWYRQSLGQGPEFLIYFQGTGAADDSGLPNDRFFAVRPEGSVSTLKIQRTERGDSAVYLCASSPGLAGALDTQYFGPGTRLTVL.

This clonotype has a count of ten or more. This sequence joins TRBV5-1 and TRBJ2-7; D gene ambiguous. The V end lost 5 bases, the J end lost 3 bases, and 9 bases lay between the germline ends. The CDR3 is 12 amino acids. Germline V lookup: CDR1 SGHRS, CDR2 YFSETQ. For the CDR3, the DNA is TGCGCCAGCAGTCCCGACGGCTACGAGCAGTACTTC. Translating gives CASSPDGYEQYF.

The chain uses TRBV5-1 and TRBJ2-2; unclear D gene. The germline gives CDR1 SGHRS, CDR2 YFSETQ. The CDR3 runs 14 residues. The V and J ends lost 0 bases and 1 base respectively, with 4 bases between them. DNA for the CDR3: TGCGCCAGCAGCTTGGAACGGAACACCGGGGAGCTGTTTTTT. It codes for CASSLERNTGELFF.

This rearrangement joins TRBV29-1 to TRBJ2-5, with a possible D match to TRBD2 (6 bases). This CDR3 comprises 11 residues. Germline values: CDR1 SQVTM, CDR2 ANQGSEA. V lost 7 bases and J 7 bases, leaving 13 bases between the germline ends. The CDR3 region is CSAQAGATQYF. Here the CDR3 DNA reads TGCAGCGCCCAAGCGGGCGCGACCCAGTACTTC.

This clonotype was detected many times. This chain links TRBV3-1 with TRBJ1-6, with D uncertain. CDR3 length: 13 amino acids. Germline CDR1 LGHDT, CDR2 YNNKEL (reference sequence). Trimming took off 2 bases at V and 10 bases at J, with 9 bases between the two ends. CDR3 amino acids: CASSQWAESPLHF. CDR3 coding DNA: TGTGCCAGCAGCCAATGGGCTGAGTCACCCCTCCACTTT. The whole variable domain, remainder taken from reference TRBV3-1 and TRBJ1-6, is DTAVSQTPKYLVTQMGNDKSIKCEQNLGHDTMYWYKQDSKKFLKIMFSYNNKELIINETVPNRFSPKSPDKAHLNLHINSLELGDSAVYFCASSQWAESPLHFGNGTRLTVT.

This clonotype was counted a few times. The chain links TRBV4-3 to TRBJ2-7, with 7 bases lining up with TRBD2. V dropped 2 bases and J dropped 6; count of bases not matched to a gene: 10. The CDR3 contains 15 residues. Looked up from germline, CDR1 is LGHNA and CDR2 is YSLEER. The CDR3, as DNA: TGCGCCAGCAGCCAATGGGGAGGGAGTACGCTCGAGCAGTACTTC. It codes for CASSQWGGSTLEQYF.